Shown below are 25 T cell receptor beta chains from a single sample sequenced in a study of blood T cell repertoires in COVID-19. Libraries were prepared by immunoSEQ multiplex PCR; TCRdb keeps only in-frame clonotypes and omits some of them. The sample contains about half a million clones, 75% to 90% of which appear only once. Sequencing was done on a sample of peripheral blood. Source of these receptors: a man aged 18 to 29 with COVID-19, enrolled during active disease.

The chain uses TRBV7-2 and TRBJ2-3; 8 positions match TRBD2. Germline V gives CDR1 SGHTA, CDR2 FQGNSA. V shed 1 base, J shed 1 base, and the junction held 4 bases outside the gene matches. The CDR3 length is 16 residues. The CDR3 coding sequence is TGTGCCAGCAGCTTAGACGGGAGGGCCGGCACAGATACGCAGTATTTT. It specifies CASSLDGRAGTDTQYF. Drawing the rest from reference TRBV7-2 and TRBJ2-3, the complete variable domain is GAGVSQSPSNKVTEKGKDVELRCDPISGHTALYWYRQSLGQGLEFLIYFQGNSAPDKSGLPSDRFSAERTGGSVSTLTIQRTQQEDSAVYLCASSLDGRAGTDTQYFGPGTRLTVL.

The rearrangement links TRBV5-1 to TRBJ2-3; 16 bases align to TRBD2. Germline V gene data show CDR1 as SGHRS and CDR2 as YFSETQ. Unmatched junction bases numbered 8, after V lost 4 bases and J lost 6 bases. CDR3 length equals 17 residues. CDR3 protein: CASSLSLGLAGGDTQYF. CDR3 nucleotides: TGCGCCAGCAGCCTTTCTTTGGGACTAGCGGGAGGGGATACGCAGTATTTT. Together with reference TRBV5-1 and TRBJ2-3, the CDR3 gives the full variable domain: KAGVTQTPRYLIKTRGQQVTLSCSPISGHRSVSWYQQTPGQGLQFLFEYFSETQRNKGNFPGRFSGRQFSNSRSEMNVSTLELGDSALYLCASSLSLGLAGGDTQYFGPGTRLTVL.

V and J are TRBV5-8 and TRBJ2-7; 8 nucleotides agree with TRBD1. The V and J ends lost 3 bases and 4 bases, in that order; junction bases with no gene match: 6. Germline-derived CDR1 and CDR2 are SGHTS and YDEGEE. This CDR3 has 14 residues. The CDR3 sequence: CASSSDRGPYEQYF. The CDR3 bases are TGTGCCAGCAGCTCCGACAGGGGACCGTACGAGCAGTACTTC. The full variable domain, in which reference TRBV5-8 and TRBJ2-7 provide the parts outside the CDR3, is EAGVTQSPTHLIKTRGQQATLRCSPISGHTSVYWYQQALGLGLQFLLWYDEGEERNRGNFPPRFSGRQFPNYSSELNVNALELEDSALYLCASSSDRGPYEQYFGPGTRLTVT.

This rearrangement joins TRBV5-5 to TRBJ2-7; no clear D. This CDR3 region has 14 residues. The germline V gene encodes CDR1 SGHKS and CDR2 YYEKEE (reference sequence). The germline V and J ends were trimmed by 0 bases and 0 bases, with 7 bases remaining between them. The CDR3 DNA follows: TGTGCCAGCAGCTTGGAGAGGAGCTCCTACGAGCAGTACTTC. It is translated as CASSLERSSYEQYF.

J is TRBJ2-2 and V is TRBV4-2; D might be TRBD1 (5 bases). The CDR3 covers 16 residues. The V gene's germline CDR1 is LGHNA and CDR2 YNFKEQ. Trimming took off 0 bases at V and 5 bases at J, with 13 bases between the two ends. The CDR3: CASSQERQRSTGELFF. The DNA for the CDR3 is TGTGCCAGCAGCCAAGAAAGACAGCGTTCAACCGGGGAGCTGTTTTTT.

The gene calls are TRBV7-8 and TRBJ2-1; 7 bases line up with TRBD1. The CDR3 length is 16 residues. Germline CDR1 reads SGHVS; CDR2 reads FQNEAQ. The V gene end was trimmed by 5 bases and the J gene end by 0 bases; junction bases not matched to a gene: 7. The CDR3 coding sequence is TGTGCCAGCAGCCGAGACAGGGTAAGCTCCTACAATGAGCAGTTCTTC. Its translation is CASSRDRVSSYNEQFF.

The CDR3 DNA reads as TGTGCCTCCACCCAGGATTTCTACGAGCAGTACTTC. The encoded protein is CASTQDFYEQYF. This rearrangement joins TRBV10-3 to TRBJ2-7; D not certain. The CDR3 is 12 amino acids. CDR1 and CDR2 from the germline V gene are ENHRY and SYGVKD. V was pared by 11 bases and J by 3 bases, with 14 bases between.

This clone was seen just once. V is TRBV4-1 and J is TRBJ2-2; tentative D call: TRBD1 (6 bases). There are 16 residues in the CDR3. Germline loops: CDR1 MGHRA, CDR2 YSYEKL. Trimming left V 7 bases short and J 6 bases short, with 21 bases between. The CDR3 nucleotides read TGCGCCAGCATGATAAGGGACATCCCAGCGGCCGGGGAGCTGTTTTTT. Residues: CASMIRDIPAAGELFF.

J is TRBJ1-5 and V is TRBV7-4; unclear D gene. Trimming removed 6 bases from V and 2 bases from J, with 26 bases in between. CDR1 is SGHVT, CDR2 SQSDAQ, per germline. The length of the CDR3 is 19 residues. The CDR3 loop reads CASSQTLEKTFRGNQPQHF. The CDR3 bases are TGTGCCAGCAGTCAAACTCTCGAGAAAACGTTTCGGGGCAATCAGCCCCAGCATTTT. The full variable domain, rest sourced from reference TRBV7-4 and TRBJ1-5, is GAGVSQSPRYKVAKRGRDVALRCDSISGHVTLYWYRQTLGQGSEVLTYSQSDAQRDKSGRPSGRFSAERPERSVSTLKIQRTEQGDSAVYLCASSQTLEKTFRGNQPQHFGDGTRLSIL.

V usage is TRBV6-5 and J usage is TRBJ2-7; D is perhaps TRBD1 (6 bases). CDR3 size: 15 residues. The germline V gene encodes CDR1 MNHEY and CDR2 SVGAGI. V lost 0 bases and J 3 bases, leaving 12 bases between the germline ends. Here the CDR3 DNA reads TGTGCCAGCAGTTACTCAAGACAGGTAATCTACGAGCAGTACTTC. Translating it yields CASSYSRQVIYEQYF.

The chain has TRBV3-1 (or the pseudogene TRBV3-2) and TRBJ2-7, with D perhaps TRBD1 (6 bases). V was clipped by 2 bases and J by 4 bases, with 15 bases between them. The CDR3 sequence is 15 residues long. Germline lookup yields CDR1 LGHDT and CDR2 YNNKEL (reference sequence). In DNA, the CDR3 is TGTGCCAGCAGCCAAAACCCCCAGGGGATTTACGAGCAGTACTTC. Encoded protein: CASSQNPQGIYEQYF.

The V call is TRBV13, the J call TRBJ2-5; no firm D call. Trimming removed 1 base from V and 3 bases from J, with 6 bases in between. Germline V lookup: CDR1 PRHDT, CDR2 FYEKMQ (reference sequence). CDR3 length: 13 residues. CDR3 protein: CASSLEREETQYF. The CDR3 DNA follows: TGTGCCAGCAGCTTAGAACGGGAAGAGACCCAGTACTTC. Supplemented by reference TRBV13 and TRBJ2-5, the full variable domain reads AAGVIQSPRHLIKEKRETATLKCYPIPRHDTVYWYQQGPGQDPQFLISFYEKMQSDKGSIPDRFSAQQFSDYHSELNMSSLELGDSALYFCASSLEREETQYFGPGTRLLVL.

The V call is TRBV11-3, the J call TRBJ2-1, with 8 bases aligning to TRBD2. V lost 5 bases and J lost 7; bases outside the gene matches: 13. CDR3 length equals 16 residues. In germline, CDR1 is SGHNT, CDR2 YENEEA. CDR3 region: CASSPEPAGARNEQFF. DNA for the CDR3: TGTGCCAGCAGCCCAGAGCCAGCGGGAGCGCGAAATGAGCAGTTCTTC.

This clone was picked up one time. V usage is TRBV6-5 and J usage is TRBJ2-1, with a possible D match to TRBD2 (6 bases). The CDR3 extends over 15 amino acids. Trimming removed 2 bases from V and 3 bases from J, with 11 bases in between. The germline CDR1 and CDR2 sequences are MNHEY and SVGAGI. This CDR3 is CASSYGGIHYNEQFF. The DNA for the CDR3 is TGTGCCAGCAGTTACGGGGGGATTCACTACAATGAGCAGTTCTTC.

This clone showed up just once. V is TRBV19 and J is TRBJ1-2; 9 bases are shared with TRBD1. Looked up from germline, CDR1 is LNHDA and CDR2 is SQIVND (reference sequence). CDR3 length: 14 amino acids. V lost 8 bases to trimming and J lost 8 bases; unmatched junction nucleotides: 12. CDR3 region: CASYRGDRVSGYTF. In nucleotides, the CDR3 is TGTGCCAGTTACCGGGGGGACAGGGTATCGGGCTACACCTTC.

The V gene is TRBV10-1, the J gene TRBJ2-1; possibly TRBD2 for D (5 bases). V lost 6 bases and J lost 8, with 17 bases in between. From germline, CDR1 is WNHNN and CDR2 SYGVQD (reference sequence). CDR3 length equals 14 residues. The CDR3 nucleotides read TGCGCCAGCAGGGGAGATAGCACGGGCCATGAGCAGTTCTTC. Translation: CASRGDSTGHEQFF.

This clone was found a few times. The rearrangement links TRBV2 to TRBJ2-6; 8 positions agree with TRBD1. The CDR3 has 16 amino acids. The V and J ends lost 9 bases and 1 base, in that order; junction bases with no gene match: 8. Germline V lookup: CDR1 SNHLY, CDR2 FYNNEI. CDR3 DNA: TGTGCCAGGTCATTACGGACAGGGTCTGGGGCCAACGTCCTGACTTTC. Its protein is CARSLRTGSGANVLTF. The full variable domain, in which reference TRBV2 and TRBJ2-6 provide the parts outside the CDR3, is EPEVTQTPSHQVTQMGQEVILRCVPISNHLYFYWYRQILGQKVEFLVSFYNNEISEKSEIFDDQFSVERPDGSNFTLKIRSTKLEDSAMYFCARSLRTGSGANVLTFGAGSRLTVL.

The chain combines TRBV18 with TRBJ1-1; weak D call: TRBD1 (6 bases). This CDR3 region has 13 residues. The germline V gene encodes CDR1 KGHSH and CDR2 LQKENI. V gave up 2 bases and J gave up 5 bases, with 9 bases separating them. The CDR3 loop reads CASSPNRETEAFF. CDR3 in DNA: TGTGCCAGCTCACCAAACAGGGAAACTGAAGCTTTCTTT.

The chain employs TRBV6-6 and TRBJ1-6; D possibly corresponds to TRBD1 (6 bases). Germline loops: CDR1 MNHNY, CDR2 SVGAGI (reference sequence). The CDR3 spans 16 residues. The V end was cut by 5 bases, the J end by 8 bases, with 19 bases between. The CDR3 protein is CASSPGGGGLHSPLHF. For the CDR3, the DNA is TGTGCCAGCAGTCCCGGCGGGGGGGGCTTACATTCACCCCTCCACTTT.

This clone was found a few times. CDR3 sequence: CASSYSGTEVTDTQYF. Here the CDR3 DNA reads TGTGCCAGCAGTTACTCCGGGACAGAGGTCACAGATACGCAGTATTTT. The V and J genes are TRBV6-2 or TRBV6-3 and TRBJ2-3; TRBD1 matches 7 bases. Germline CDR1 MNHEY, CDR2 SVGEGT. This CDR3 has 16 residues. V lost 0 bases to trimming and J lost 2 bases; unmatched junction nucleotides: 5.

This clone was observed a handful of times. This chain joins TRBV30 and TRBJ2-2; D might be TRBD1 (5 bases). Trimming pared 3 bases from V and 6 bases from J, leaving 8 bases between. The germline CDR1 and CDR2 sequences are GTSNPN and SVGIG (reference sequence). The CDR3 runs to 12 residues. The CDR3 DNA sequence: TGTGCCTGGAGCGTAGGGGCCGGGGAGCTGTTTTTT. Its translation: CAWSVGAGELFF. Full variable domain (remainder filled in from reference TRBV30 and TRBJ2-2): SQTIHQWPATLVQPVGSPLSLECTVEGTSNPNLYWYRQAAGRGLQLLFYSVGIGQISSEVPQNLSASRPQDRQFILSSKKLLLSDSGFYLCAWSVGAGELFFGEGSRLTVL.

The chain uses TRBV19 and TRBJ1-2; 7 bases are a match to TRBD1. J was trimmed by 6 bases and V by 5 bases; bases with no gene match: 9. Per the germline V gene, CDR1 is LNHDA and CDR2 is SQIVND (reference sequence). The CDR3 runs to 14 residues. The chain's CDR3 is CASSQWTGANGYTF. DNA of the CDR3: TGTGCCAGTAGTCAGTGGACAGGAGCAAATGGCTACACCTTC.

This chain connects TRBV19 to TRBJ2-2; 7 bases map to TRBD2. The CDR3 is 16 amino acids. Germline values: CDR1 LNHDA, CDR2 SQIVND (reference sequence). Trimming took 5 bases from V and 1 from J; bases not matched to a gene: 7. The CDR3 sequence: CASSWSGGGNTGELFF. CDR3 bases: TGTGCCAGTAGTTGGTCGGGAGGCGGGAACACCGGGGAGCTGTTTTTT.

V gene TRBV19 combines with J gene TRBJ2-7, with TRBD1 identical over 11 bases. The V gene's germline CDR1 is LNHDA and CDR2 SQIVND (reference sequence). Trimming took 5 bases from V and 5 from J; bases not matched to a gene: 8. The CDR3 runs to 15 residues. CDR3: CASSPGQGASNEQYF. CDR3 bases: TGTGCCAGTAGTCCTGGACAGGGGGCGTCAAACGAGCAGTACTTC.

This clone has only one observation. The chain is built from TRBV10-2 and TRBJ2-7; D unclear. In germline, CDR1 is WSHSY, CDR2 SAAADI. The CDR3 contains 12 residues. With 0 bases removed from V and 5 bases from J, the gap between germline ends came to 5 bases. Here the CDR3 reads CASSESRDEQYF. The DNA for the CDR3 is TGCGCCAGCAGTGAGTCTAGAGACGAGCAGTACTTC.